These 8 T cell receptor beta chains share one sample of origin, sequenced in a study of T cell repertoires in cytomegalovirus infection. TCRdb fed the reads into MiXCR, producing one record per CDR3 protein. The data show 450,000 to 650,000 distinct CDR3 sequences, around a quarter seen once. The sequencing sample was made of PBMCs. These receptors were collected from a human donor in good health (CMV status not recorded). Some clones in this sample may be carry-over from other donors' samples.

This sequence joins TRBV10-3 and TRBJ2-1; tentatively, D is TRBD1 (5 bases). Germline V CDR1 and CDR2: ENHRY, SYGVKD. The V end was cut by 4 bases, the J end by 3 bases, with 7 bases between. There are 13 residues in the CDR3. CDR3 loop: CAISGTNYNEQFF. Here the CDR3 DNA reads TGTGCCATCAGTGGGACAAACTACAATGAGCAGTTCTTC.

This clonotype occurred a few times. This chain uses TRBV6-5 with TRBJ1-2; D unresolved. The germline V and J ends were trimmed by 7 bases and 1 base, with 13 bases remaining between them. CDR1 and CDR2 from the germline V gene are MNHEY and SVGAGI. The CDR3 contains 14 residues. Here the CDR3 DNA reads TGTGCCAGCACGAACCAAGGTCTTAACTATGGCTACACCTTC. This gives the protein CASTNQGLNYGYTF.

This clonotype was seen repeatedly, ten times or more. The J gene is TRBJ2-1, the V gene TRBV7-2, with a tentative D call TRBD2 (5 bases). CDR3 length: 16 residues. Trimming took 4 bases from V and 9 from J, leaving 22 bases between them. Germline values: CDR1 SGHTA, CDR2 FQGNSA. CDR3 protein: CASSSLGAFVTGEQFF. Written as DNA, the CDR3 is TGTGCCAGCAGCTCCCTGGGAGCTTTTGTGACGGGTGAGCAGTTCTTC.

This clonotype occurred a few times. The chain has TRBV6-5 and TRBJ1-2, with TRBD1 as a possible D gene (6 bases). Between the trimmed V and J ends, which lost 0 bases and 4 bases, there was a span of 9 bases. Germline V CDR1 and CDR2: MNHEY, SVGAGI. The CDR3 is 14 residues long. CDR3 nucleotide sequence: TGTGCCAGCAGTTACTCCTGGACAGCCTATGGCTACACCTTC. Protein sequence: CASSYSWTAYGYTF.

This chain links TRBV7-9 with TRBJ2-1, with D maybe TRBD2 (6 bases). The germline V gene encodes CDR1 SEHNR and CDR2 FQNEAQ (reference sequence). The V end lost 8 bases, the J end lost 3 bases, and 20 bases lay between the germline ends. The CDR3 contains 16 residues. In DNA form, the CDR3 reads TGTGCCAGCGTTCGGAAAGGTGGGACTGTCTACAATGAGCAGTTCTTC. Protein: CASVRKGGTVYNEQFF.

There are many counts of this clonotype. The chain is built from TRBV7-9 and TRBJ2-7; 8 bases map to TRBD1. Germline V gives CDR1 SEHNR, CDR2 FQNEAQ (reference sequence). Trimming at V came to 5 bases and at J to 3 bases, leaving 9 bases not matched to a gene. The CDR3 spans 15 residues. This CDR3 is CASSQNPGQVYEQYF. CDR3 nucleotide sequence: TGTGCCAGCAGCCAAAACCCGGGACAGGTCTACGAGCAGTACTTC. The full variable domain, completed using reference TRBV7-9 and TRBJ2-7, is DTGVSQNPRHKITKRGQNVTFRCDPISEHNRLYWYRQTLGQGPEFLTYFQNEAQLEKSRLLSDRFSAERPKGSFSTLEIQRTEQGDSAMYLCASSQNPGQVYEQYFGPGTRLTVT.

This clonotype was seen many times. The CDR3 nucleotides read TGTGCCAGCAGCTTAGCGGGTTCACCCCTCCACTTT. Its translation: CASSLAGSPLHF. The chain recombines TRBV7-2 with TRBJ1-6; no definite D call. Trimming took 0 bases from V and 9 from J, leaving 3 bases between them. Per germline, CDR1 SGHTA and CDR2 FQGNSA. This CDR3 has 12 residues. Variable domain in full (rest from reference TRBV7-2 and TRBJ1-6): GAGVSQSPSNKVTEKGKDVELRCDPISGHTALYWYRQSLGQGLEFLIYFQGNSAPDKSGLPSDRFSAERTGGSVSTLTIQRTQQEDSAVYLCASSLAGSPLHFGNGTRLTVT.

This clonotype was detected many times. CDR3 DNA sequence: TGTGCCAGCAGTTCGGCGGGGGCAGGGGCAGATACGCAGTATTTT. It codes for CASSSAGAGADTQYF. The V gene is TRBV6-1, the J gene TRBJ2-3; D perhaps matches TRBD2 (7 bases). Trimming took 5 bases from V and 4 from J, leaving 16 bases between them. CDR1 is MNHNS and CDR2 is SASEGT in the germline V gene. The CDR3 extends over 15 amino acids.